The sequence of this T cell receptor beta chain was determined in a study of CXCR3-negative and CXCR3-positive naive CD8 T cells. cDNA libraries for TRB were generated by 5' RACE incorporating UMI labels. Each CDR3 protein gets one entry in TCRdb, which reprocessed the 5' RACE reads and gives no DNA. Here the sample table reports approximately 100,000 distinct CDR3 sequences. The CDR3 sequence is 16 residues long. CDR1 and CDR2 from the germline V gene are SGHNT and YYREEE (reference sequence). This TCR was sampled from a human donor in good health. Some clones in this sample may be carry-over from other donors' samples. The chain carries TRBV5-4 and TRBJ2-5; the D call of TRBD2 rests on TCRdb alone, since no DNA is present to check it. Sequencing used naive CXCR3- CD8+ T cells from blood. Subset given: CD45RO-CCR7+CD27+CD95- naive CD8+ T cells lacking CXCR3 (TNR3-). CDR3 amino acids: CASSFHTLAEQETQYF.